This TCR beta chain was obtained from a study of blood T cell repertoires in COVID-19. Study at large: Collection of acute and convalescent COVID-19 samples took place in the United States, Italy and Spain. T cells, B-cell-depleted T cells, or PBMCs supplied cDNA or gDNA.

Between the trimmed V and J ends, which lost 0 bases and 2 bases, there was a span of 7 bases. This CDR3 region has 14 residues. In germline, CDR1 is SGHTA, CDR2 FQGNSA. Profiled with immunoSEQ multiplex PCR; TCRdb holds only in-frame clones, not every one. The sample holds over 45,000 clones, 90% seen once. V usage is TRBV7-2 and J usage is TRBJ1-2; the D gene is possibly TRBD1 (5 bases). The TCR sequence derives from a man between 65 and 85 years old with acute or convalescent COVID-19. Sequencing was carried out using peripheral blood. The CDR3 DNA sequence: TGTGCCAGCAGCTTAGCCGGGGGGAACTATGGCTACACCTTC. Its protein product is CASSLAGGNYGYTF.